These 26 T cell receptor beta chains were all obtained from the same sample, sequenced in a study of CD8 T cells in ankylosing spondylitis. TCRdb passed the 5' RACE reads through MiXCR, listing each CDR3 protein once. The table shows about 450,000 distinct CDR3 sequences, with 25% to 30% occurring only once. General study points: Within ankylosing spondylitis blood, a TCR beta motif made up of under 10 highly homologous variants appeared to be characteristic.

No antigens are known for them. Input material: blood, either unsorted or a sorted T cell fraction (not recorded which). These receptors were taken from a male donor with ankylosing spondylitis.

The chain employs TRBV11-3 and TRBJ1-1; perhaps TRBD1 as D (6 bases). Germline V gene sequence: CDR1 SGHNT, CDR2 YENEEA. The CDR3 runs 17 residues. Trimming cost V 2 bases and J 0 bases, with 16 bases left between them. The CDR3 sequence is CASSLTLSGDLNTEAFF. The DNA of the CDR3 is TGTGCCAGCAGCTTAACTCTCTCAGGGGACTTGAACACTGAAGCTTTCTTT.

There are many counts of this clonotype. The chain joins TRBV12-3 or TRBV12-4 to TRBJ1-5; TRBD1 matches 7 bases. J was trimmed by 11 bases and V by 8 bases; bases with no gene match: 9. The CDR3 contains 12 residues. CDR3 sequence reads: CASGSNQGAQHF. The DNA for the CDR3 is TGTGCCAGCGGGTCGAATCAGGGGGCCCAGCATTTT.

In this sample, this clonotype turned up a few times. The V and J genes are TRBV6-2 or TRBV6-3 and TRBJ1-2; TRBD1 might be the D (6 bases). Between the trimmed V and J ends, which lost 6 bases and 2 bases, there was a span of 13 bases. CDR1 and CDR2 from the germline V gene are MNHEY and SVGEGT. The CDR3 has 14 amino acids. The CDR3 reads CASRPGGPNYGYTF. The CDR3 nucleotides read TGTGCCAGCAGGCCCGGGGGGCCCAACTATGGCTACACCTTC.

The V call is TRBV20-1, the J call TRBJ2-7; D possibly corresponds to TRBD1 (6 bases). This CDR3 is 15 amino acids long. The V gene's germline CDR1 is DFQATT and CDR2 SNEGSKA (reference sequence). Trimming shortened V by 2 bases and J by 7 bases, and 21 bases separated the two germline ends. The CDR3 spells CSARWGRSLVGEQYV. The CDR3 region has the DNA TGCAGTGCTAGATGGGGGCGTTCGTTAGTCGGGGAGCAGTACGTC.

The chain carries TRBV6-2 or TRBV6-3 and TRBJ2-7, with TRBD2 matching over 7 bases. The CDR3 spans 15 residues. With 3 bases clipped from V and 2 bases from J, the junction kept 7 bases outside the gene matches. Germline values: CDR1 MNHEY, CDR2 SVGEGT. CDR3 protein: CASSYGLAATYEQYV. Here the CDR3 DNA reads TGTGCCAGCAGTTATGGTCTAGCGGCAACCTACGAGCAGTACGTC.

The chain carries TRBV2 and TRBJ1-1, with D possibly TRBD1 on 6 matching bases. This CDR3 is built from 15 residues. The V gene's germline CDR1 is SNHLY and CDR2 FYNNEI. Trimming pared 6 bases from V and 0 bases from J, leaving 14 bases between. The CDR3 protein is CASRPLGGMNTEAFF. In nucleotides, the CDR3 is TGTGCCAGCAGGCCGCTGGGGGGCATGAACACTGAAGCTTTCTTT.

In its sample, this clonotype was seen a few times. The DNA for the CDR3 is TGCGCCAGCTCGCGGAGGGAACTAGGCATTAATGAGCAGTTCTTC. This codes for CASSRRELGINEQFF. This chain links TRBV5-1 with TRBJ2-1; a weak D match, TRBD2 (6 bases). CDR3 length equals 15 residues. Trimming removed 7 bases at V and 7 bases at J, with 21 bases between. CDR1 is SGHRS and CDR2 is YFSETQ in the germline V gene.

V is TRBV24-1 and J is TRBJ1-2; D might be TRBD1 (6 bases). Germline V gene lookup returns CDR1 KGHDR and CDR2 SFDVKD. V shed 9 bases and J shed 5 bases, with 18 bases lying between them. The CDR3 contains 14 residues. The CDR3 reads CATSSSGEGYGYTF. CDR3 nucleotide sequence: TGTGCCACCTCCTCATCAGGGGAAGGTTATGGCTACACCTTC.

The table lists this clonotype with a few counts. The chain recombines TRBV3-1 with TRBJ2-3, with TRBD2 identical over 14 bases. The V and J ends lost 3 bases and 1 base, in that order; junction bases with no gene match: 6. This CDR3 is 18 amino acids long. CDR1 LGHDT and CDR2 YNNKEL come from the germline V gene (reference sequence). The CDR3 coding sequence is TGTGCCAGCAGCCAGGAAGGACTAGCGGGAGGTGGCACAGATACGCAGTATTTT. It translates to CASSQEGLAGGGTDTQYF.

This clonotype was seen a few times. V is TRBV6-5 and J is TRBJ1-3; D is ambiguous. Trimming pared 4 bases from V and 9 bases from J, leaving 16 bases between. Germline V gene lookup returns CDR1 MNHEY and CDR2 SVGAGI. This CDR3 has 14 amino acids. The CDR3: CASSLEEAKVTIYF. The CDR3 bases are TGTGCCAGCAGTTTAGAAGAAGCAAAGGTCACCATATATTTT.

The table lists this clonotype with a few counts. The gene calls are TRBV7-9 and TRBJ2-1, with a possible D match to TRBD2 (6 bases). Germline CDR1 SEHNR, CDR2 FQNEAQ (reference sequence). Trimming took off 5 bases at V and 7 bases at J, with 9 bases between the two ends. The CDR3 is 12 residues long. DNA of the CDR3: TGTGCCAGCAGCAGGACTATTAATGAGCAGTTCTTC. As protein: CASSRTINEQFF.

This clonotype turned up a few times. CDR3 coding DNA: TGTGCCAGCTCACCAGTAGACACTGAAGCTTTCTTT. It translates to CASSPVDTEAFF. The chain uses TRBV2 and TRBJ1-1; D unclear. V dropped 8 bases and J dropped 3 bases, with 10 bases sitting between them. The length of the CDR3 is 12 residues. The germline V gene encodes CDR1 SNHLY and CDR2 FYNNEI.

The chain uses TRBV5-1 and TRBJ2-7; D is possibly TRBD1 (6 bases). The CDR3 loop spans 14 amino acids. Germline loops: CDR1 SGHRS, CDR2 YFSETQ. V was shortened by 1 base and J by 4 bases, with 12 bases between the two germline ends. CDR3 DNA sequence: TGCGCCAGCAGCTTGACGACAGGAACTTACGAGCAGTACTTC. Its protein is CASSLTTGTYEQYF.

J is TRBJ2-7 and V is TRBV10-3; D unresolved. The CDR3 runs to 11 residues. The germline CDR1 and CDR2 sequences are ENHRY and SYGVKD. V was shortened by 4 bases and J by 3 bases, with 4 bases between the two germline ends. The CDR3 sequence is CAISGNYEQYF. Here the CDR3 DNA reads TGTGCCATCAGTGGCAACTACGAGCAGTACTTC.

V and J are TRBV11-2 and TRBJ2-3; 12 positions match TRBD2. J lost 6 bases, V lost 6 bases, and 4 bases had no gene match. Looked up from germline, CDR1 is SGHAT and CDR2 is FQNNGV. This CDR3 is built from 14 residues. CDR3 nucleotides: TGTGCCAGCAGGCTAGCGGGAGGGCACGATACGCAGTATTTT. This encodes CASRLAGGHDTQYF. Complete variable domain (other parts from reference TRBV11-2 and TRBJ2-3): EAGVAQSPRYKIIEKRQSVAFWCNPISGHATLYWYQQILGQGPKLLIQFQNNGVVDDSQLPKDRFSAERLKGVDSTLKIQPAKLEDSAVYLCASRLAGGHDTQYFGPGTRLTVL.

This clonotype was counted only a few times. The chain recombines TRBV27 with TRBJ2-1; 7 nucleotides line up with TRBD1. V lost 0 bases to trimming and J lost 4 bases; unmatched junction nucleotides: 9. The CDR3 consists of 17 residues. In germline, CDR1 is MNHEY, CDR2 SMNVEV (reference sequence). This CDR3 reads CASSLSIRGGWYNEQFF. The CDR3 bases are TGTGCCAGCAGTTTATCGATTAGAGGGGGCTGGTACAATGAGCAGTTCTTC.

The CDR3 nucleotides are TGTGCCCTGGGCAGTCCCTACGAGCAGTACTTC. Its protein product is CALGSPYEQYF. The rearrangement joins TRBV7-9 to TRBJ2-7; D not resolved. The V and J ends lost 11 bases and 2 bases respectively, with 10 bases between them. The CDR3 runs 11 residues. Germline V gives CDR1 SEHNR, CDR2 FQNEAQ (reference sequence).

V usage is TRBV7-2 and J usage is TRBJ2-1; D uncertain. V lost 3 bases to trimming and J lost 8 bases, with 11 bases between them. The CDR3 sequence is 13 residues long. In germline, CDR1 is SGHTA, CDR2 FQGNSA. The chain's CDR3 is CASSFLGFDEQFF. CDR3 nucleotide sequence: TGTGCCAGCAGCTTTCTTGGTTTCGATGAGCAGTTCTTC.

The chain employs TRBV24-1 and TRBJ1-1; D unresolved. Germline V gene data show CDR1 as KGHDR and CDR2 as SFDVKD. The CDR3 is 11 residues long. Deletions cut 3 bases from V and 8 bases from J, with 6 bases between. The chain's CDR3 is CATSDTTEAFF. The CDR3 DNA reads TGTGCCACCAGTGATACGACCGAAGCTTTCTTT.

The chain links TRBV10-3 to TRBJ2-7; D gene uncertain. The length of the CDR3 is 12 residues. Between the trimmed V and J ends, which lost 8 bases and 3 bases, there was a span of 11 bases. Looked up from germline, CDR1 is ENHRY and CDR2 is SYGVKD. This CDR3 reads CAIGPEFYEQYF. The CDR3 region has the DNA TGTGCCATCGGACCCGAATTCTACGAGCAGTACTTC.

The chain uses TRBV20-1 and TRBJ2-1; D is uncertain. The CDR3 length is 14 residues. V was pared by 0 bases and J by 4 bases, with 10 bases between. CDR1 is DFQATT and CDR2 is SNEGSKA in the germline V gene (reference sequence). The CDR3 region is CSARDLLPYNEQFF. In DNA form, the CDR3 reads TGCAGTGCTAGAGATCTGCTGCCGTACAATGAGCAGTTCTTC.

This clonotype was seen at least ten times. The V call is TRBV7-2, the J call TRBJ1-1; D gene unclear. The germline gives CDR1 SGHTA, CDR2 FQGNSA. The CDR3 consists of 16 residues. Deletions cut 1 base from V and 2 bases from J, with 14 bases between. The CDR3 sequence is CASSLGLTGSNTEAFF. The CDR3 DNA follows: TGTGCCAGCAGCTTAGGGTTAACGGGGTCCAACACTGAAGCTTTCTTT.

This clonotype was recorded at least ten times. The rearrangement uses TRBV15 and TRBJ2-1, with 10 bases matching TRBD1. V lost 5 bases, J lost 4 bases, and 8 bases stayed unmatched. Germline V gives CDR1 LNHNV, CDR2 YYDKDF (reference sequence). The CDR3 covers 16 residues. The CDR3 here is CATSVGQGFRYNEQFF. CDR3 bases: TGTGCCACCAGCGTGGGACAGGGGTTTCGTTACAATGAGCAGTTCTTC.

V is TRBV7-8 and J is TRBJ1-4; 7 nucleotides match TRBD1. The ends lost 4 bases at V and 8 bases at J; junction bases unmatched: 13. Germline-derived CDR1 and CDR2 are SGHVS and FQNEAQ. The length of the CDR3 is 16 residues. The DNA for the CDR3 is TGTGCCAGCAGCTCGAAAAGGGACAGATTTTTGGAAAAACTGTTTTTT. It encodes CASSSKRDRFLEKLFF.

The CDR3 DNA follows: TGTGCCAGCAGCGTACTAGCGGGACCGCAGACCCAGTACTTC. This codes for CASSVLAGPQTQYF. The chain combines TRBV9 with TRBJ2-5, with TRBD2 identical over 9 bases. Per the germline V gene, CDR1 is SGDLS and CDR2 is YYNGEE. V gave up 1 base and J gave up 6 bases; unmatched junction bases: 4. This CDR3 is built from 14 residues.

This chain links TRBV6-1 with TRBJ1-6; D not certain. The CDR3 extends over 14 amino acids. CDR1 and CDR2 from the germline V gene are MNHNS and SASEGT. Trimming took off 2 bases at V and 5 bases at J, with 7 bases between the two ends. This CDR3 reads CASSENRNNSPLHF. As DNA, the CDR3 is TGTGCCAGCAGTGAAAACAGAAATAATTCACCCCTCCACTTT.